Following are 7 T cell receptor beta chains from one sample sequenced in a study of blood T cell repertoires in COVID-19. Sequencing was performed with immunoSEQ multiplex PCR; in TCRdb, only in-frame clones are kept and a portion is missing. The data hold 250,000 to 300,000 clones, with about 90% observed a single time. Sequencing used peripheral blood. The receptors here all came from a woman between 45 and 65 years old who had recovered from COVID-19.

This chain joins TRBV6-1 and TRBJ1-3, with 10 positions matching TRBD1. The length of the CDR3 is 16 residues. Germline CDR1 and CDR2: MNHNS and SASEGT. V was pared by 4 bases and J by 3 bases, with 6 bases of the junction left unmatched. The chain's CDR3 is CASSARDRGHGNTIYF. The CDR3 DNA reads TGTGCCAGCAGTGCCCGAGACAGGGGGCATGGAAACACCATATATTTT.

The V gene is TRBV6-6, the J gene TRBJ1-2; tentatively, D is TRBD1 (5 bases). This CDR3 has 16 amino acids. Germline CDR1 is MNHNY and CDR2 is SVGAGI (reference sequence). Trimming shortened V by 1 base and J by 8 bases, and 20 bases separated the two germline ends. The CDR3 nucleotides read TGTGCCAGCAGTTACTTGATCCGGGGGGTCCATCGGGGCTACACCTTC. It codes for CASSYLIRGVHRGYTF.

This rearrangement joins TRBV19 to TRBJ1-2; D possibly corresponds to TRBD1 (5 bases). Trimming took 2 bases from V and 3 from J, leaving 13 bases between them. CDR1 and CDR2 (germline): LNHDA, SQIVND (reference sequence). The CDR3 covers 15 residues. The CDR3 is CASSITAGQHYGYTF. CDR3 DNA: TGTGCCAGTAGTATAACCGCAGGGCAACACTATGGCTACACCTTC.

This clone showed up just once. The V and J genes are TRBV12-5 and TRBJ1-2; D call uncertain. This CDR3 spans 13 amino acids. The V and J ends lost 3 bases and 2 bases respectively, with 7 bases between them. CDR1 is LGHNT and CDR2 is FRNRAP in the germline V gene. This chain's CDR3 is CASGFAENYGYTF. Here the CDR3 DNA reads TGTGCTAGTGGTTTCGCAGAAAACTATGGCTACACCTTC.

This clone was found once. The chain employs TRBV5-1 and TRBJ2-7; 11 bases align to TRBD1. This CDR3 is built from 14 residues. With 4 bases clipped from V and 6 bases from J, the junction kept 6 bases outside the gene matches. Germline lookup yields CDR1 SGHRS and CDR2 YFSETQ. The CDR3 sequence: CASSAGTGGREQYF. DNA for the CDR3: TGCGCCAGCAGCGCCGGGACAGGGGGGCGCGAGCAGTACTTC. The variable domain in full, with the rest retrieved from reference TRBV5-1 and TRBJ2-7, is KAGVTQTPRYLIKTRGQQVTLSCSPISGHRSVSWYQQTPGQGLQFLFEYFSETQRNKGNFPGRFSGRQFSNSRSEMNVSTLELGDSALYLCASSAGTGGREQYFGPGTRLTVT.

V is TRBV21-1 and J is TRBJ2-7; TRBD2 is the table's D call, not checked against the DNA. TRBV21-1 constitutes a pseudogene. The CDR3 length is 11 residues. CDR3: CASSWGDEQYF. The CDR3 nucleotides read TGTGCCAGCAGCTGGGGGGACGAGCAGTACTTC.

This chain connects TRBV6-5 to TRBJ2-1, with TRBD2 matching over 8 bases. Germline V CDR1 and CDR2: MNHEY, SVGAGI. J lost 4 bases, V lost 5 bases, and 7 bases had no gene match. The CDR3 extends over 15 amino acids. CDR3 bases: TGTGCCAGCAGTCGGACTAGCTTCGGGTACAATGAGCAGTTCTTC. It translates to CASSRTSFGYNEQFF.